The 15 T cell receptor beta chains given below trace back to one sample, sequenced in a study of blood T cell repertoires in COVID-19. Sequenced by immunoSEQ multiplex PCR; TCRdb stores in-frame clones only, minus some. The data show under 200,000 clones, around 86% seen once. The sample comprised peripheral blood. These receptors were collected from a man between 60 and 75 years old with COVID-19, enrolled during active disease.

The chain uses TRBV7-2 and TRBJ1-2; 7 nucleotides match TRBD1. J lost 6 bases, V lost 2 bases, and 6 bases had no gene match. Germline lookup yields CDR1 SGHTA and CDR2 FQGNSA. This CDR3 spans 14 amino acids. Here the CDR3 DNA reads TGTGCCAGCAGCTTATCGCCACAGGGGAATGGCTACACCTTC. The encoded protein is CASSLSPQGNGYTF. Based on the CDR3 plus reference TRBV7-2 and TRBJ1-2, the full variable domain is GAGVSQSPSNKVTEKGKDVELRCDPISGHTALYWYRQSLGQGLEFLIYFQGNSAPDKSGLPSDRFSAERTGGSVSTLTIQRTQQEDSAVYLCASSLSPQGNGYTFGSGTRLTVV.

The CDR3 spells CASSLFGVTREKLFF. The CDR3, as DNA: TGTGCCAGCAGTTTATTTGGAGTCACGAGGGAAAAACTGTTTTTT. V gene TRBV27 combines with J gene TRBJ1-4; D gene uncertain. The V and J ends lost 1 base and 8 bases respectively, with 14 bases between them. This CDR3 contains 15 residues. Germline CDR1 is MNHEY and CDR2 is SMNVEV (reference sequence).

The chain combines TRBV6-5 with TRBJ1-1; 7 bases fit TRBD1. With 0 bases clipped from V and 8 bases from J, the junction kept 9 bases outside the gene matches. The germline V gene encodes CDR1 MNHEY and CDR2 SVGAGI. The length of the CDR3 is 15 residues. The CDR3 DNA sequence: TGTGCCAGCAGTTACTCCGGGACAGTGGGAACCGAAGCTTTCTTT. Translated, it gives CASSYSGTVGTEAFF.

This chain uses TRBV27 with TRBJ1-3, with D maybe TRBD1 (6 bases). V dropped 2 bases and J dropped 0 bases, with 8 bases sitting between them. The CDR3 has 15 residues. Per germline, CDR1 MNHEY and CDR2 SMNVEV (reference sequence). CDR3 nucleotides: TGTGCCAGCAGTTTAGTGGGGGCCTCTGGAAACACCATATATTTT. Its translation: CASSLVGASGNTIYF.

This rearrangement joins TRBV18 to TRBJ2-5, with D maybe TRBD1 (7 bases). The germline gives CDR1 KGHSH, CDR2 LQKENI. This CDR3 is built from 14 residues. The germline V and J ends were trimmed by 3 bases and 4 bases, with 12 bases remaining between them. The CDR3 DNA follows: TGTGCCAGCTCACCGTTCCAGGGGGGAGAGACCCAGTACTTC. Protein: CASSPFQGGETQYF.

This clone was seen a single time. The chain carries TRBV28 and TRBJ2-7, with D hard to call. CDR1 and CDR2 (germline): MDHEN, SYDVKM. The CDR3 contains 14 residues. Trimming took 3 bases from V and 2 from J, leaving 11 bases between them. The CDR3 DNA follows: TGTGCCAGCAGTTTCGTTGCCAGGACCTACGAGCAGTACTTC. The encoded protein is CASSFVARTYEQYF. The full variable domain, with the rest looked up from reference TRBV28 and TRBJ2-7, is DVKVTQSSRYLVKRTGEKVFLECVQDMDHENMFWYRQDPGLGLRLIYFSYDVKMKEKGDIPEGYSVSREKKERFSLILESASTNQTSMYLCASSFVARTYEQYFGPGTRLTVT.

This chain's CDR3 is CASSEELITTGELFF. CDR3 nucleotides: TGTGCCAGCAGTGAAGAACTCATCACCACCGGGGAGCTGTTTTTT. The J gene is TRBJ2-2, the V gene TRBV6-1; D unresolved. V gave up 1 base and J gave up 4 bases, with 10 bases separating them. The CDR3 contains 15 residues. Germline V gene data show CDR1 as MNHNS and CDR2 as SASEGT.

The chain recombines TRBV2 with TRBJ2-1, with 9 positions matching TRBD1. CDR3 length: 18 residues. J gave up 0 bases and V 4 bases, and 10 bases lay outside the gene matches. The germline gives CDR1 SNHLY, CDR2 FYNNEI. CDR3 sequence: CASSALGWDRDSYNEQFF. In DNA form, the CDR3 reads TGTGCCAGCAGTGCTCTAGGCTGGGACAGGGACTCCTACAATGAGCAGTTCTTC.

Comment on this clone: The same CDR3 arises from other DNA sequences in this sample as well. The rearrangement joins TRBV29-1 to TRBJ1-2; D uncertain. The germline V and J ends were trimmed by 1 base and 8 bases, with 8 bases remaining between them. Germline V CDR1 and CDR2: SQVTM, ANQGSEA. The CDR3 contains 11 residues. CDR3 residues: CSVEVGGGYTF. The CDR3 coding sequence is TGCAGCGTTGAAGTGGGAGGAGGCTACACCTTC.

The chain recombines TRBV5-1 with TRBJ1-2, with TRBD1 matching over 10 bases. Trimming at V came to 4 bases and at J to 4 bases, leaving 4 bases not matched to a gene. There are 14 residues in the CDR3. Germline CDR1 and CDR2: SGHRS and YFSETQ. The CDR3 reads CASSQGTGVYGYTF. The DNA of the CDR3 is TGCGCCAGCAGCCAGGGGACAGGGGTCTATGGCTACACCTTC.

The V gene is TRBV11-2, the J gene TRBJ1-1; D is perhaps TRBD1 (5 bases). Trimming left V 2 bases short and J 3 bases short, with 10 bases between. CDR1 is SGHAT and CDR2 is FQNNGV in the germline V gene. CDR3 length: 14 amino acids. CDR3 sequence (DNA): TGTGCCAGCAGCTTAATGGTCAGGGACACTGAAGCTTTCTTT. This encodes CASSLMVRDTEAFF.

This clone was observed a few times. The V gene is TRBV7-9, the J gene TRBJ2-5; TRBD1 is a possible D gene (5 bases). V was shortened by 3 bases and J by 5 bases, with 10 bases between the two germline ends. The germline V gene has CDR1 SEHNR and CDR2 FQNEAQ (reference sequence). CDR3 length equals 13 residues. The CDR3 here is CASSLAAGETQYF. Here the CDR3 DNA reads TGTGCCAGCAGCTTGGCGGCAGGGGAGACCCAGTACTTC.

The gene calls are TRBV7-9 and TRBJ2-1; D is unclear. CDR3 size: 11 residues. V lost 2 bases to trimming and J lost 9 bases, with 5 bases between them. CDR1 is SEHNR and CDR2 is FQNEAQ in the germline V gene (reference sequence). The CDR3 nucleotides are TGTGCCAGCAGCTTAATATTTGAGCAGTTCTTC. This sequence encodes CASSLIFEQFF.

The chain recombines TRBV18 with TRBJ2-1, with 12 bases identical to TRBD1. CDR1 is KGHSH and CDR2 is LQKENI in the germline V gene. The CDR3 has 16 residues. J lost 7 bases, V lost 0 bases, and 4 bases had no gene match. CDR3 nucleotide sequence: TGTGCCAGCTCACCACCGGGACAGGGGGCTTCGAATGAGCAGTTCTTC. As protein: CASSPPGQGASNEQFF. Variable domain in full (rest from reference TRBV18 and TRBJ2-1): NAGVMQNPRHLVRRRGQEARLRCSPMKGHSHVYWYRQLPEEGLKFMVYLQKENIIDESGMPKERFSAEFPKEGPSILRIQQVVRGDSAAYFCASSPPGQGASNEQFFGPGTRLTVL.

This clone has only one observation. This chain uses TRBV6-6 with TRBJ2-7, with D possibly being TRBD1 (6 bases). Germline CDR1 reads MNHNY; CDR2 reads SVGAGI (reference sequence). The CDR3 has 15 residues. The V and J ends lost 5 bases and 3 bases respectively, with 17 bases between them. CDR3 coding DNA: TGTGCCAGCAGTCTCAACAGGGCCTCGGACTACGAGCAGTACTTC. It encodes CASSLNRASDYEQYF.